Listed below are T cell receptor beta chains from one sample, sequenced in a study of blood T cell repertoires in COVID-19. TCRdb's table, derived via immunoSEQ multiplex PCR, lists solely in-frame clones and lacks some. The data show approximately 80,000 clones, roughly 84% seen once. The sample was peripheral blood. All receptors come from a woman of 80 years or more with COVID-19, enrolled during active disease. Each CDR3 is given with its conserved first and last residue. The D gene is left open where the match is weak. Clone size is shown for a subset of rows, as once, few, many or a class of expanded clone.

12,-,TRBJ1-2,TRBV30,-,TGTGCCTGGAGTGTAGGGGTGTATCGCTACACCTTC,CAWSVGVYRYTF
12,-,TRBJ1-6,TRBV9,TRBD1,TGTGCCAGCGGGACAGCCAATTCACCCCTCCACTTT,CASGTANSPLHF
14,few,TRBJ2-7,TRBV9,-,TGTGCCAGCAGCGTAGCTGTCAGGGTGGAAGAGCAGTACTTC,CASSVAVRVEEQYF
15,-,TRBJ1-3,TRBV6-2/TRBV6-3,TRBD1,TGTGCCAGCAGCCTCAGGGGGTCCTCTGGAAACACCATATATTTT,CASSLRGSSGNTIYF
12,-,TRBJ2-7,TRBV18,-,TGTGCCACCGCTGACAGTTACTACGAGCAGTACTTC,CATADSYYEQYF
14,-,TRBJ1-1,TRBV19,-,TGTGCCAGTACCCCCCCGGGTATGAACACTGAAGCTTTCTTT,CASTPPGMNTEAFF
11,-,TRBJ2-3,TRBV23-1,-,TGCGCCAGCAGTCGTACGGCGGGGCAGTATTTT,CASSRTAGQYF
14,few,TRBJ2-7,TRBV24-1,TRBD2,TGTGCCACCTCGGACGGAGGACTAGCGGGTGAGCAGTACTTC,CATSDGGLAGEQYF
15,-,TRBJ1-5,TRBV5-4,-,TGTGCCAGCAGCTTGGATCTAGGGGTGAGTCAGCCCCAGCATTTT,CASSLDLGVSQPQHF
14,-,TRBJ2-1,TRBV12-5,-,TGTGCTAGTGGTTTGGTACAGTTAGTGAATGAGCAGTTCTTC,CASGLVQLVNEQFF
14,-,TRBJ1-2,TRBV6-5,-,TGTGCCAGCAGTTTGCCGGGAGAGTACTATGGCTACACCTTC,CASSLPGEYYGYTF
16,-,TRBJ2-6,TRBV19,-,TGTGCCAGTAAGGGAGGAAGGAGGGCTGGGGCCAACGTCCTGACTTTC,CASKGGRRAGANVLTF
12,-,TRBJ2-7,TRBV29-1,TRBD1,TGCAGCGTGAAGGGACAGTCCTACGAGCAGTACTTC,CSVKGQSYEQYF
14,-,TRBJ1-3,TRBV9,-,TGTGCCAGCAGCGTAAGCTTTCTCGGAAACACCATATATTTT,CASSVSFLGNTIYF
14,-,TRBJ1-5,TRBV2,-,TGTGCCAGCAGGGCAGGGGAACGCAGTCAGCCCCAGCATTTT,CASRAGERSQPQHF
16,-,TRBJ1-3,TRBV10-3,TRBD1,TGTGCCATCAAAGCTGGACAGGGGAGCTCTGGAAACACCATATATTTT,CAIKAGQGSSGNTIYF
16,-,TRBJ2-5,TRBV28,-,TGTGCCAGCAGTTTATCCCCGGGAAGGGGGTCAGAGACCCAGTACTTC,CASSLSPGRGSETQYF
14,-,TRBJ2-7,TRBV15,TRBD1,TGTGCCACTTCGACAGGGGATCCTCCCTACGAGCAGTACTTC,CATSTGDPPYEQYF
15,-,TRBJ2-7,TRBV10-3,TRBD2,TGTGCCATCAGTGAGTCCGGACTAGCGGGAGACGAGCAGTACTTC,CAISESGLAGDEQYF
16,-,TRBJ2-2,TRBV6-6,TRBD2,TGTGCCAGCAGTTCGCGACTAGCGGGAGTTACCGGGGAGCTGTTTTTT,CASSSRLAGVTGELFF
15,-,TRBJ2-3,TRBV2,TRBD2,TGTGCCAGCAGTTTTAGCGGGGCCGGCACAGATACGCAGTATTTT,CASSFSGAGTDTQYF
15,-,TRBJ2-7,TRBV10-2,TRBD2,TGCGCCAGCAGGACTAGCGGGGGGAGCTCCTACGAGCAGTACTTC,CASRTSGGSSYEQYF
15,-,TRBJ2-7,TRBV6-5,-,TGTGCCAGCAGAATTAGCGGAAGGAGCTCCTACGAGCAGTACTTC,CASRISGRSSYEQYF
13,-,TRBJ2-3,TRBV7-9,TRBD2,TGTGCCGGCAGGGCGGGAGCCACAGATACGCAGTATTTT,CAGRAGATDTQYF
15,-,TRBJ2-7,TRBV19,TRBD2,TGTGCCAGTAGTGATACTAGCGGGATATCCTACGAGCAGTACTTC,CASSDTSGISYEQYF
13,-,TRBJ1-2,TRBV9,TRBD1,TGTGCCAGCAGCGTACAGGGGGCCGATGGCTACACCTTC,CASSVQGADGYTF
15,-,TRBJ1-5,TRBV6-6,-,TGTGCCAGCACCTTGGGGGAGGAGGGAAATCAGCCCCAGCATTTT,CASTLGEEGNQPQHF
12,-,TRBJ1-6,TRBV18,-,TGTGCCAGCTCAATAGATAATTCACCCCTCCACTTT,CASSIDNSPLHF
13,-,TRBJ2-1,TRBV19,-,TGTGCCAGTAGTATCCCCCCTCCTTCGGAGCAGTTCTTC,CASSIPPPSEQFF
16,-,TRBJ2-7,TRBV11-2,-,TGTGCCAGCAGCTCCGACAGGACAAAGGGCTCCTACGAGCAGTACTTC,CASSSDRTKGSYEQYF
13,few,TRBJ1-2,TRBV2,-,TGTGCCAGCAGTGTGGCGGGGGACGGTGGCTACACCTTC,CASSVAGDGGYTF
13,-,TRBJ2-5,TRBV29-1,-,TGCAGCGTTCATGGGGCTGGTCAAGAGACCCAGTACTTC,CSVHGAGQETQYF
20,-,TRBJ2-3,TRBV7-9,TRBD1,TGTGCCAGCACCCCGTGGGGGACAGGGGGCGCCAAGGGTGACACAGATACGCAGTATTTT,CASTPWGTGGAKGDTDTQYF
14,-,TRBJ1-6,TRBV19,-,TGTGCCAGTACCCCGGGGTCCTATAATTCACCCCTCCACTTT,CASTPGSYNSPLHF